What follows is one TCR beta chain and its context. V was pared by 5 bases and J by 3 bases, with 11 bases between. Germline CDR1 reads MNHEY; CDR2 reads SMNVEV (reference sequence). The CDR3 has 15 residues. This entry is derived from a study of blood T cell repertoires in COVID-19. Overall study context: Sources were T cells, B-cell-depleted T cells, or PBMCs; the material itself was cDNA or gDNA.

The assay was immunoSEQ multiplex PCR, and TCRdb's table has in-frame clones only and misses some. The table lists approximately 170,000 clones, roughly 84% of them singletons. The genes are TRBV27 and TRBJ1-6, with no clear D. Sequencing input: PBMCs or T cells enriched from blood (not recorded which). This sequence originates from a woman in her twenties or thirties who had recovered from COVID-19. CDR3 in amino acids: CASSTRSYYNSPLHF. CDR3 in DNA: TGTGCCAGCAGTACCCGTAGCTACTATAATTCACCCCTCCACTTT.